A single sample gave rise to the 27 T cell receptor beta chains below, sequenced in a study of blood T cells in healthy people across ages. A second roughly 6 to 12 cycle PCR used barcoded and J-beta primers. TCRdb processed the 5' RACE reads anew with MiXCR; each CDR3 protein has one entry. The repertoire has fewer than 650,000 distinct CDR3 sequences, approximately 26% of them found once; the top ten carry under 4.5%. These data also featured in a second study, about T cells of mothers and their children.

The specimen sequenced was blood. The receptor source for this set is a boy between 2 and 10 years old in good health.

This clonotype was counted only a few times. The rearrangement joins TRBV5-1 to TRBJ2-5, with D perhaps assigned TRBD1 or TRBD2 (5 bases each). The CDR3 has 18 amino acids. Germline CDR1 and CDR2: SGHRS and YFSETQ. The ends were cut back, 4 bases at V and 0 bases at J, with 22 bases in the middle. CDR3 sequence: CASSPPRRPGLDQETQYF. CDR3 bases: TGCGCCAGCAGCCCACCGAGGCGTCCGGGGCTGGACCAAGAGACCCAGTACTTC.

This clonotype showed up just a few times. The chain combines TRBV7-8 with TRBJ1-2; D is unresolved. CDR3 length equals 16 residues. Trimming removed 4 bases from V and 2 bases from J, with 17 bases in between. The germline CDR1 and CDR2 sequences are SGHVS and FQNEAQ. CDR3 nucleotides: TGTGCCAGCAGCTCATCGGGCGGGAATACAAACTATGGCTACACCTTC. It is translated as CASSSSGGNTNYGYTF.

Here the CDR3 reads CSARGGQEGFETQYF. CDR3 coding DNA: TGCAGTGCTAGGGGGGGACAGGAGGGGTTCGAGACCCAGTACTTC. The chain couples TRBV20-1 to TRBJ2-1; TRBD1 aligns across 8 bases. The DNA end favors TRBJ2-5, so the J call may be wrong. The CDR3 extends over 15 amino acids. Germline V gene sequence: CDR1 DFQATT, CDR2 SNEGSKA (reference sequence).

The chain is built from TRBV2 and TRBJ2-3; a possible D gene is TRBD2 (5 bases). The V end was cut by 1 base, the J end by 1 base, with 15 bases between. This CDR3 has 17 residues. The germline V gene has CDR1 SNHLY and CDR2 FYNNEI. The CDR3 loop reads CASSEGFASGRTDTQYF. As DNA, the CDR3 is TGTGCCAGCAGTGAAGGATTCGCCAGCGGACGCACAGATACGCAGTATTTT.

This clonotype was seen a handful of times. The chain combines TRBV5-1 with TRBJ2-1; no reliable D call. Germline CDR1 reads SGHRS; CDR2 reads YFSETQ. V lost 5 bases and J lost 5, with 14 bases in between. The CDR3 runs 14 residues. The CDR3 coding sequence is TGCGCCAGCAGTACCGGCGACCCGGACAATGAGCAGTTCTTC. It specifies CASSTGDPDNEQFF.

This clonotype has just a few counts. V is TRBV7-2 and J is TRBJ2-5; 13 nucleotides agree with TRBD2. The J call may be wrong; the DNA end is better matched by TRBJ2-7. Germline V lookup: CDR1 SGHTA, CDR2 FQGNSA. This CDR3 has 17 residues. The chain's CDR3 is CASSLPGLAGVLYEQYF. CDR3 DNA sequence: TGTGCCAGCAGCTTACCTGGACTAGCGGGAGTTCTGTACGAGCAGTACTTC.

V is TRBV4-1 and J is TRBJ1-5; no definite D call. V was clipped by 0 bases and J by 6 bases, with 12 bases between them. This CDR3 is 15 amino acids long. Germline assignment: CDR1 MGHRA and CDR2 YSYEKL. CDR3 DNA sequence: TGCGCCAGCAGCCAAGAGAAATTGGGAGGTCAGCCCCAGCATTTT. Its protein is CASSQEKLGGQPQHF.

This clonotype was detected only a few times. The rearrangement links TRBV7-9 to TRBJ1-3; TRBD1 aligns across 8 bases. V trimming: 4 bases; J trimming: 8 bases; junction bases outside the gene matches: 10. Germline V gene lookup returns CDR1 SEHNR and CDR2 FQNEAQ (reference sequence). CDR3 length: 15 amino acids. This CDR3 is CASSSLGAGGDTIYF. Here the CDR3 DNA reads TGTGCCAGCAGCTCCCTTGGGGCAGGGGGCGACACCATATATTTT.

The chain employs TRBV4-3 and TRBJ2-3; 11 nucleotides match TRBD2. CDR1 is LGHNA, CDR2 YSLEER, per germline. With V trimmed by 0 bases and J by 5 bases, 4 bases remained unmatched. CDR3 length: 16 residues. DNA for the CDR3: TGCGCCAGCAGCCAAGATCTAGCGGGAGGTCTAGATACGCAGTATTTT. As protein: CASSQDLAGGLDTQYF.

The J gene is TRBJ2-1, the V gene TRBV6-1, with D uncertain. The DNA end favors TRBJ2-7, so the J call may be wrong. The CDR3 spans 15 residues. Germline V CDR1 and CDR2: MNHNS, SASEGT. CDR3 sequence: CASSDSREFSYEQYF. In DNA form, the CDR3 reads TGTGCCAGCAGTGACAGCCGAGAATTCTCCTACGAGCAGTACTTC.

This clonotype was detected a few times. This rearrangement joins TRBV7-6 to TRBJ2-6, with a possible D match to TRBD1 (5 bases). V was trimmed by 3 bases and J by 0 bases, leaving 12 bases between them. From germline, CDR1 is SGHVS and CDR2 FNYEAQ. This CDR3 comprises 17 residues. CDR3 nucleotide sequence: TGTGCCAGCAGCTTCAGGGAAGCCTTCTCTGGGGCCAACGTCCTGACTTTC. Translation: CASSFREAFSGANVLTF.

Only a few counts were recorded for this clonotype. This chain links TRBV4-3 with TRBJ2-7; D gene unclear. Trimming took 0 bases from V and 4 from J, leaving 7 bases between them. The CDR3 contains 13 residues. CDR1 is LGHNA and CDR2 is YSLEER in the germline V gene. The CDR3 bases are TGCGCCAGCAGCCAAGATATGCGATACGAGCAGTACTTC. The encoded protein is CASSQDMRYEQYF.

V is TRBV6-6 and J is TRBJ2-3, with D tentatively TRBD1 (6 bases). The CDR3 is made up of 14 amino acids. CDR1 MNHNY and CDR2 SVGAGI come from the germline V gene (reference sequence). V gave up 3 bases and J gave up 3 bases, with 10 bases separating them. CDR3 protein: CASSYGGPTDTQYF. CDR3 nucleotides: TGTGCCAGCAGTTATGGGGGCCCGACAGATACGCAGTATTTT.

The J gene is TRBJ2-3, the V gene TRBV6-2 or TRBV6-3, with a possible D match to TRBD2 (5 bases). Trimming removed 6 bases from V and 7 bases from J, with 17 bases in between. There are 14 residues in the CDR3. Looked up from germline, CDR1 is MNHEY and CDR2 is SVGEGT. The CDR3 nucleotides are TGTGCCAGCAGAACTAGACTCCTACCTTATACGCAGTATTTT. The encoded protein is CASRTRLLPYTQYF.

This clonotype was detected only a few times. The V gene is TRBV6-6, the J gene TRBJ2-5, with 7 bases that match TRBD2. V trimming: 1 base; J trimming: 5 bases; junction bases outside the gene matches: 10. Per germline, CDR1 MNHNY and CDR2 SVGAGI (reference sequence). This CDR3 is 16 amino acids long. The CDR3 bases are TGTGCCAGCAGTTACTTGTTCGGGGAGGGCACGGAGACCCAGTACTTC. As protein: CASSYLFGEGTETQYF.

The V call is TRBV5-1, the J call TRBJ2-7; 8 bases fit TRBD2. Germline lookup yields CDR1 SGHRS and CDR2 YFSETQ. The ends lost 4 bases at V and 5 bases at J; junction bases unmatched: 8. This CDR3 has 14 amino acids. The CDR3 DNA is TGCGCCAGCAGCCCCAGCGGGAGTCCCAACGAGCAGTACTTC. Its protein is CASSPSGSPNEQYF. Variable domain in full (rest from reference TRBV5-1 and TRBJ2-7): KAGVTQTPRYLIKTRGQQVTLSCSPISGHRSVSWYQQTPGQGLQFLFEYFSETQRNKGNFPGRFSGRQFSNSRSEMNVSTLELGDSALYLCASSPSGSPNEQYFGPGTRLTVT.

The chain joins TRBV5-1 to TRBJ2-3; D is undetermined. The germline V gene encodes CDR1 SGHRS and CDR2 YFSETQ. CDR3 length: 15 residues. V was clipped by 0 bases and J by 0 bases, with 8 bases between them. The chain's CDR3 is CASSLVAPSTDTQYF. CDR3 DNA: TGCGCCAGCAGCTTGGTGGCTCCGAGCACAGATACGCAGTATTTT. The full variable domain, its missing parts supplied by reference TRBV5-1 and TRBJ2-3, is KAGVTQTPRYLIKTRGQQVTLSCSPISGHRSVSWYQQTPGQGLQFLFEYFSETQRNKGNFPGRFSGRQFSNSRSEMNVSTLELGDSALYLCASSLVAPSTDTQYFGPGTRLTVL.

The rearrangement joins TRBV6-1 to TRBJ2-1; tentatively, D is TRBD1 or TRBD2 (7 bases each). The germline V gene has CDR1 MNHNS and CDR2 SASEGT. The V gene lost 10 bases and the J gene lost 0 bases, with 22 bases spanning the gap. The CDR3 is 17 residues long. The CDR3 region is CATAGQVRESSYNEQFF. The CDR3 nucleotides read TGTGCCACTGCCGGACAGGTGCGGGAGAGCTCCTACAATGAGCAGTTCTTC.

This chain's CDR3 is CSARDLNGAPGNIQYF. In nucleotides, the CDR3 is TGCAGTGCTAGAGATCTTAATGGGGCCCCGGGAAACATTCAGTACTTC. The chain recombines TRBV20-1 with TRBJ2-4; tentative D call: TRBD1 (5 bases). From germline, CDR1 is DFQATT and CDR2 SNEGSKA (reference sequence). The CDR3 length is 16 residues. Trimming shortened V by 0 bases and J by 6 bases, and 18 bases separated the two germline ends.

This clonotype was observed a handful of times. V gene TRBV12-3 or TRBV12-4 combines with J gene TRBJ2-1; D call uncertain. V shed 6 bases and J shed 14 bases, with 14 bases lying between them. CDR3 length: 11 amino acids. In DNA form, the CDR3 reads TGTGCCAGCAGGACGGACCTGCTGGAGTTCTTC. Translated: CASRTDLLEFF.

V usage is TRBV6-1 and J usage is TRBJ2-5, with D perhaps given as TRBD1 or TRBD2 (5 bases each). V was shortened by 6 bases and J by 7 bases, with 21 bases between the two germline ends. Germline lookup yields CDR1 MNHNS and CDR2 SASEGT. The CDR3 runs 15 residues. This CDR3 is CASRTQDRGGWTQYF. The CDR3 DNA sequence: TGTGCCAGCAGAACCCAAGACCGGGGCGGGTGGACCCAGTACTTC.

This clonotype was detected only a few times. This rearrangement joins TRBV12-3 or TRBV12-4 to TRBJ1-6; TRBD1 aligns across 7 bases. The length of the CDR3 is 11 residues. The V gene end was trimmed by 5 bases and the J gene end by 17 bases; junction bases not matched to a gene: 6. CDR3 bases: TGTGCCAGCAGTCGTGAGGGGGCGGTCCACTTT. It translates to CASSREGAVHF.

This clonotype was counted only a few times. The chain joins TRBV27 to TRBJ1-1, with TRBD1 matching 10 bases. Trimming removed 2 bases from V and 7 bases from J; junction bases left unmatched: 7. CDR1 MNHEY and CDR2 SMNVEV come from the germline V gene (reference sequence). The CDR3 runs 15 residues. Written as DNA, the CDR3 is TGTGCCAGCAGTTTAGGGGGCGGACAGGGGGGTGAAGCTTTCTTT. This codes for CASSLGGGQGGEAFF.

The chain links TRBV7-9 to TRBJ2-5; D is undetermined. The CDR3 runs 16 residues. The V gene's germline CDR1 is SEHNR and CDR2 FQNEAQ (reference sequence). V shed 1 base and J shed 1 base, with 13 bases lying between them. CDR3 sequence (DNA): TGTGCCAGCAGCTTAGAGGGAACCCTCTCCCAAGAGACCCAGTACTTC. Encoded protein: CASSLEGTLSQETQYF.

V and J are TRBV6-5 and TRBJ1-1; D unclear. Germline V gives CDR1 MNHEY, CDR2 SVGAGI. The germline V and J ends were trimmed by 7 bases and 10 bases, with 16 bases remaining between them. The CDR3 is made up of 12 amino acids. The CDR3 bases are TGTGCCAGCATCCACCGTGGTTCTGGAGCTTTCTTT. Protein product: CASIHRGSGAFF.

This clonotype was seen more than once but under ten times. Here the CDR3 DNA reads TGCAGTGCTAGAATACGGGACAGGGTGAATTCACCCCTCCACTTT. As protein: CSARIRDRVNSPLHF. This rearrangement joins TRBV20-1 to TRBJ1-6; TRBD1 aligns across 9 bases. The germline V gene has CDR1 DFQATT and CDR2 SNEGSKA (reference sequence). J was trimmed by 7 bases and V by 2 bases; bases with no gene match: 6. This CDR3 has 15 residues.

The V and J genes are TRBV6-1 and TRBJ2-1; the match to TRBD2 covers 14 bases. V lost 5 bases and J lost 9; bases outside the gene matches: 6. CDR3 length equals 15 residues. CDR1 and CDR2 from the germline V gene are MNHNS and SASEGT. Written as DNA, the CDR3 is TGTGCCAGCAGTCGCGGGACTAGCGGGAGTCTTGAGCAGTTCTTC. Translating gives CASSRGTSGSLEQFF.